These 32 T cell receptor beta chains originate from one sample sequenced in a study of blood T cell repertoires in COVID-19. Generated by immunoSEQ multiplex PCR, the TCRdb table keeps only in-frame clones and is missing some. The sample includes about 150,000 clones, more than 75% of them seen just once. The sequencing sample was made of peripheral blood. These receptors were collected from a woman aged 45-65 years with acute or convalescent COVID-19.

The chain has TRBV10-3 and TRBJ1-2, with unresolved D. This CDR3 has 12 amino acids. V was shortened by 6 bases and J by 5 bases, with 10 bases between the two germline ends. Germline-derived CDR1 and CDR2 are ENHRY and SYGVKD. In nucleotides, the CDR3 is TGTGCCATCAGCGACACCTCATATGGCTACACCTTC. Amino acids: CAISDTSYGYTF.

The V gene is TRBV30, the J gene TRBJ1-1, with D unclear. Deletions cut 0 bases from V and 0 bases from J, with 11 bases between. Germline loops: CDR1 GTSNPN, CDR2 SVGIG (reference sequence). This CDR3 is built from 15 residues. CDR3 amino acids: CAWSVLGRMNTEAFF. The CDR3 DNA sequence: TGTGCCTGGAGTGTACTGGGCAGGATGAACACTGAAGCTTTCTTT. The whole variable domain, remainder taken from reference TRBV30 and TRBJ1-1, is SQTIHQWPATLVQPVGSPLSLECTVEGTSNPNLYWYRQAAGRGLQLLFYSVGIGQISSEVPQNLSASRPQDRQFILSSKKLLLSDSGFYLCAWSVLGRMNTEAFFGQGTRLTVV.

V gene TRBV6-5 combines with J gene TRBJ1-3; D possibly corresponds to TRBD1 (5 bases). V lost 8 bases to trimming and J lost 9 bases, with 17 bases between them. CDR1 MNHEY and CDR2 SVGAGI come from the germline V gene. The CDR3 is 13 residues long. CDR3 DNA: TGTGCCAGCGGACCCCGGGGGATGGGCACCATATATTTT. It translates to CASGPRGMGTIYF.

The rearrangement joins TRBV27 to TRBJ2-3; 8 bases map to TRBD2. The CDR3 sequence is 15 residues long. In germline, CDR1 is MNHEY, CDR2 SMNVEV (reference sequence). Trimming at V came to 3 bases and at J to 2 bases, leaving 4 bases not matched to a gene. The CDR3 is CASSFGGGFTDTQYF. CDR3 DNA sequence: TGTGCCAGCAGTTTCGGCGGGGGGTTCACAGATACGCAGTATTTT.

A few counts support this clone. This rearrangement joins TRBV19 to TRBJ1-2; TRBD1 matches at 9 bases. The CDR3 sequence is 15 residues long. Per germline, CDR1 LNHDA and CDR2 SQIVND (reference sequence). J gave up 4 bases and V 6 bases, and 9 bases lay outside the gene matches. CDR3 sequence (DNA): TGTGCCAGTAGAAACACAGGGGGCCCCTCCTATGGCTACACCTTC. This sequence encodes CASRNTGGPSYGYTF.

This chain joins TRBV2 and TRBJ2-5, with 13 bases that match TRBD2. Losses at the gene ends were 6 bases for V and 5 bases for J; bases not matched to a gene: 9. This CDR3 is 16 amino acids long. Germline CDR1 SNHLY, CDR2 FYNNEI. The DNA of the CDR3 is TGTGCCAGCAGAAGCACTAGCGGGGGGGCTTTGGAGACCCAGTACTTC. Its translation is CASRSTSGGALETQYF. The variable domain in full, with the rest retrieved from reference TRBV2 and TRBJ2-5, is EPEVTQTPSHQVTQMGQEVILRCVPISNHLYFYWYRQILGQKVEFLVSFYNNEISEKSEIFDDQFSVERPDGSNFTLKIRSTKLEDSAMYFCASRSTSGGALETQYFGPGTRLLVL.

This chain joins TRBV11-2 and TRBJ2-1; 8 nucleotides align to TRBD1. After removal of 1 base from V and 8 bases from J, the junction contained 4 bases not matched to a gene. The CDR3 consists of 14 residues. Germline V gene sequence: CDR1 SGHAT, CDR2 FQNNGV. CDR3 in DNA: TGTGCCAGCAGCTTAGTCAGGGGGCGAGATGAGCAGTTCTTC. This translates into CASSLVRGRDEQFF.

The chain recombines TRBV30 with TRBJ2-1, with D unresolved. In germline, CDR1 is GTSNPN, CDR2 SVGIG (reference sequence). The CDR3 sequence is 15 residues long. The V gene lost 3 bases and the J gene lost 3 bases, with 15 bases spanning the gap. The CDR3 loop reads CAWSEINSVYNEQFF. CDR3 DNA sequence: TGTGCCTGGAGCGAAATAAACAGTGTCTACAATGAGCAGTTCTTC.

The genes are TRBV27 and TRBJ2-7, with a possible D match to TRBD2 (6 bases). V was shortened by 5 bases and J by 3 bases, with 11 bases between the two germline ends. CDR3 length equals 13 residues. CDR1 is MNHEY, CDR2 SMNVEV, per germline (reference sequence). In DNA, the CDR3 is TGTGCCAGCAGTCTGAACGGGGGCTACGAGCAGTACTTC. Translated: CASSLNGGYEQYF.

CDR3 sequence reads: CASSPGLAGSTDTQYF. Here the CDR3 DNA reads TGTGCCAGCAGCCCGGGACTAGCGGGGAGCACAGATACGCAGTATTTT. V is TRBV7-3 and J is TRBJ2-3, with 13 bases matching TRBD2. CDR3 size: 16 residues. Germline loops: CDR1 SGHTA, CDR2 FQGTGA. The trim removed 5 bases at V and 0 bases at J, leaving 2 bases unmatched.

J is TRBJ1-2 and V is TRBV19, with 11 bases matching TRBD1. This CDR3 is 15 amino acids long. Germline trimming cut 5 bases from V and 8 bases from J; bases unmatched to any gene: 10. Germline loops: CDR1 LNHDA, CDR2 SQIVND (reference sequence). CDR3 nucleotide sequence: TGTGCCAGTAGTTCGGACAGGGGGCGTCTGTCGGGCTACACCTTC. Its translation: CASSSDRGRLSGYTF.

The chain has TRBV7-9 and TRBJ2-3; the D is unclear. Trimming left V 5 bases short and J 0 bases short, with 3 bases between. The CDR3 is 12 amino acids. Looked up from germline, CDR1 is SEHNR and CDR2 is FQNEAQ (reference sequence). The CDR3 bases are TGTGCCAGCAGCCCTAGCACAGATACGCAGTATTTT. As protein: CASSPSTDTQYF.

This clone was seen a single time. This rearrangement joins TRBV4-3 to TRBJ2-7; 8 bases line up with TRBD2. CDR3 length equals 17 residues. The germline gives CDR1 LGHNA, CDR2 YSLEER. The V gene end was trimmed by 0 bases and the J gene end by 5 bases; junction bases not matched to a gene: 12. The CDR3: CASSQDGGTAGGDEQYF. The CDR3 nucleotides read TGCGCCAGCAGCCAAGATGGGGGCACCGCCGGGGGGGACGAGCAGTACTTC.

The gene calls are TRBV5-1 and TRBJ2-6; possibly TRBD2 for D (6 bases). This CDR3 contains 14 residues. The germline V gene encodes CDR1 SGHRS and CDR2 YFSETQ. With 7 bases removed from V and 2 bases from J, the gap between germline ends came to 10 bases. Here the CDR3 reads CASGGAAGANVLTF. The CDR3 nucleotides are TGCGCCAGCGGCGGGGCAGCTGGGGCCAACGTCCTGACTTTC.

This chain links TRBV19 with TRBJ1-2, with a weak D call TRBD1 (6 bases). Germline CDR1 is LNHDA and CDR2 is SQIVND (reference sequence). This CDR3 contains 15 residues. V was cut by 3 bases and J by 2 bases, with 13 bases left in between. CDR3 protein: CASSIGQRHNYGYTF. The CDR3 DNA reads TGTGCCAGTAGTATTGGACAGCGTCACAACTATGGCTACACCTTC.

The CDR3 sequence: CASTPGRGNAQHF. As DNA, the CDR3 is TGTGCCAGCACCCCAGGCAGGGGTAATGCCCAGCATTTT. V usage is TRBV28 and J usage is TRBJ1-5; D is perhaps TRBD1 (6 bases). The V gene lost 7 bases and the J gene lost 11 bases, with 18 bases spanning the gap. Germline loops: CDR1 MDHEN, CDR2 SYDVKM. There are 13 residues in the CDR3.

The chain is built from TRBV9 and TRBJ2-3; D perhaps matches TRBD1 (6 bases). Trimming cost V 4 bases and J 0 bases, with 12 bases left between them. The CDR3 runs to 15 residues. CDR1 and CDR2 (germline): SGDLS, YYNGEE. This CDR3 reads CASSIIRGSTDTQYF. Here the CDR3 DNA reads TGTGCCAGCAGCATAATCAGGGGTAGCACAGATACGCAGTATTTT.

The gene calls are TRBV7-9 and TRBJ2-3, with 9 bases aligning to TRBD2. The V gene's germline CDR1 is SEHNR and CDR2 FQNEAQ (reference sequence). V was clipped by 5 bases and J by 5 bases; unmatched bases: 5. The CDR3 has 14 amino acids. The CDR3, as DNA: TGTGCCAGCAGCATAAGCGGGGGGCGAGATACGCAGTATTTT. Amino acid sequence: CASSISGGRDTQYF. The full variable domain, its missing parts supplied by reference TRBV7-9 and TRBJ2-3, is DTGVSQNPRHKITKRGQNVTFRCDPISEHNRLYWYRQTLGQGPEFLTYFQNEAQLEKSRLLSDRFSAERPKGSFSTLEIQRTEQGDSAMYLCASSISGGRDTQYFGPGTRLTVL.

This chain joins TRBV15 and TRBJ1-3; D possibly corresponds to TRBD1 (5 bases). Trimming cost V 2 bases and J 4 bases, with 18 bases left between them. The CDR3 is 17 amino acids. Per germline, CDR1 LNHNV and CDR2 YYDKDF (reference sequence). In DNA, the CDR3 is TGTGCCACCAGCAGACTGGATCTCGGGGGGTTCGGAAACACCATATATTTT. It is translated as CATSRLDLGGFGNTIYF.

The chain joins TRBV28 to TRBJ1-2, with D uncertain. Trimming removed 4 bases at V and 0 bases at J, with 12 bases between. Germline CDR1 is MDHEN and CDR2 is SYDVKM. The CDR3 contains 15 residues. CDR3 sequence reads: CASSYYSRANYGYTF. In nucleotides, the CDR3 is TGTGCCAGCAGTTATTACAGTCGAGCTAACTATGGCTACACCTTC.

This chain uses TRBV5-1 with TRBJ2-1, with D maybe TRBD2 (5 bases). The CDR3 is made up of 15 amino acids. CDR1 is SGHRS and CDR2 is YFSETQ in the germline V gene. V was cut by 1 base and J by 7 bases, with 15 bases left in between. CDR3 sequence: CASSLIPGDTNEQFF. As DNA, the CDR3 is TGCGCCAGCAGCTTGATCCCCGGGGATACGAATGAGCAGTTCTTC.

The chain joins TRBV7-2 to TRBJ2-1, with 7 bases fitting TRBD1. This CDR3 contains 13 residues. V trimming: 3 bases; J trimming: 6 bases; junction bases outside the gene matches: 2. The germline V gene has CDR1 SGHTA and CDR2 FQGNSA. CDR3 coding DNA: TGTGCCAGCAGCTTTTGGACAGGCAATGAGCAGTTCTTC. Residues: CASSFWTGNEQFF.

The V and J genes are TRBV4-2 and TRBJ1-1; tentative D call: TRBD1 (6 bases). The CDR3 runs to 16 residues. V lost 5 bases and J 3 bases, leaving 19 bases between the germline ends. Germline CDR1 and CDR2: LGHNA and YNFKEQ. Here the CDR3 DNA reads TGTGCCAGCAGCACGGGGCAGGGGCGCGGAGACACTGAAGCTTTCTTT. Its translation is CASSTGQGRGDTEAFF.

The chain is built from TRBV28 and TRBJ2-2; 12 nucleotides agree with TRBD2. Germline trimming cut 3 bases from V and 0 bases from J; bases unmatched to any gene: 17. Germline values: CDR1 MDHEN, CDR2 SYDVKM. There are 22 residues in the CDR3. CDR3 DNA sequence: TGTGCCAGCAGTTTTTTCCTTCGGTCTCTAGCGGGGGGGCCCGCGAACACCGGGGAGCTGTTTTTT. Protein: CASSFFLRSLAGGPANTGELFF.

This chain links TRBV2 with TRBJ1-2, with D possibly being TRBD1 (5 bases). The CDR3 is 13 amino acids. The germline CDR1 and CDR2 sequences are SNHLY and FYNNEI. Trimming pared 6 bases from V and 4 bases from J, leaving 12 bases between. The CDR3 spells CASSQDGGYGYTF. The CDR3 DNA reads as TGTGCCAGCAGCCAGGACGGGGGCTATGGCTACACCTTC.

This clone was observed a few times. The rearrangement links TRBV7-9 to TRBJ2-3; D gene ambiguous. This CDR3 spans 16 amino acids. V was trimmed by 2 bases and J by 2 bases, leaving 14 bases between them. Germline CDR1 and CDR2: SEHNR and FQNEAQ (reference sequence). The CDR3 region is CASSLRRIALTDTQYF. The CDR3 DNA is TGTGCCAGCAGCTTACGACGGATAGCTCTCACAGATACGCAGTATTTT.

This sequence joins TRBV3-1 (or the pseudogene TRBV3-2) and TRBJ2-3, with 11 bases that match TRBD1. Germline V gene lookup returns CDR1 LGHDT and CDR2 YNNKEL (reference sequence). The V gene end was trimmed by 7 bases and the J gene end by 5 bases; junction bases not matched to a gene: 5. The length of the CDR3 is 14 residues. The CDR3 nucleotides are TGTGCCAGCAAAGGACAGGGGGCAATAGATACGCAGTATTTT. Translating gives CASKGQGAIDTQYF.

This clone was picked up one time. The chain combines TRBV28 with TRBJ2-3; possible D gene TRBD2, 6 bases. V was pared by 4 bases and J by 4 bases, with 18 bases between. CDR1 is MDHEN, CDR2 SYDVKM, per germline. This CDR3 region has 16 residues. The CDR3: CASSSPGGRGADTQYF. CDR3 sequence (DNA): TGTGCCAGCAGTTCCCCAGGTGGGCGGGGCGCAGATACGCAGTATTTT.

The chain uses TRBV9 and TRBJ1-1; the D is unclear. V shed 3 bases and J shed 1 base, with 10 bases lying between them. CDR3 length: 14 residues. Germline assignment: CDR1 SGDLS and CDR2 YYNGEE. CDR3 DNA: TGTGCCAGCAGCGGGAGTAGCTGGAACACTGAAGCTTTCTTT. Amino acids: CASSGSSWNTEAFF.

This rearrangement joins TRBV3-1 (or the pseudogene TRBV3-2) to TRBJ2-4; 8 bases map to TRBD2. The CDR3 covers 17 residues. The J segment lost 9 bases and the V segment lost 2 bases, leaving 15 bases of the junction unmatched. In germline, CDR1 is LGHDT, CDR2 YNNKEL (reference sequence). CDR3: CASSQFGSGGLSSIQYF. CDR3 DNA: TGTGCCAGCAGCCAATTCGGGAGCGGGGGCTTATCGAGCATTCAGTACTTC.

This chain joins TRBV19 and TRBJ2-1, with TRBD1 as a possible D gene (5 bases). CDR1 and CDR2 from the germline V gene are LNHDA and SQIVND (reference sequence). This CDR3 has 15 residues. The V end lost 3 bases, the J end lost 11 bases, and 20 bases lay between the germline ends. The CDR3 DNA reads TGTGCCAGTAGTATGGGGCAGGAGAGTACAATGAAGCAGTTCTTC. The encoded protein is CASSMGQESTMKQFF.

The chain combines TRBV20-1 with TRBJ2-7; D unclear. Germline CDR1 and CDR2: DFQATT and SNEGSKA (reference sequence). The CDR3 extends over 12 amino acids. The V and J ends lost 3 bases and 5 bases respectively, with 11 bases between them. The CDR3 spells CSASGSVHEQYF. The CDR3 region has the DNA TGCAGTGCTAGTGGCTCGGTCCACGAGCAGTACTTC.